This T cell receptor beta chain was documented in a study of blood T cell repertoires in COVID-19. Study details: T cells, B-cell-depleted T cells, or PBMCs supplied cDNA or gDNA.

Germline V gene sequence: CDR1 SGDLS, CDR2 YYNGEE. The CDR3 totals 15 residues. Trimming shortened V by 0 bases and J by 4 bases, and 11 bases separated the two germline ends. Per the original methods: By means of reference gene primer amplification, nucleated cell counts were estimated. This table comes from immunoSEQ multiplex PCR, and its TCRdb copy is limited to in-frame clones, with some not included. V, J and clone size were drawn from that table, and D and trimming were deduced from the DNA. The table records about 210,000 clones, 70% to 90% of them present only once. Participants were aged roughly 18 to 95 years, lived in roughly 25 US areas, and enrolled virtually. Participants' reported clinical history set cohort assignment.

This sequence originates from a woman between 40 and 55 years old with acute COVID-19. The sequenced material came from PBMCs or T cells enriched from blood (not recorded which). The chain carries TRBV9 and TRBJ2-1; possible D gene TRBD2, 5 bases. The CDR3 spells CASSVGAGRYNEQFF. The DNA of the CDR3 is TGTGCCAGCAGCGTAGGGGCGGGTCGATACAATGAGCAGTTCTTC.